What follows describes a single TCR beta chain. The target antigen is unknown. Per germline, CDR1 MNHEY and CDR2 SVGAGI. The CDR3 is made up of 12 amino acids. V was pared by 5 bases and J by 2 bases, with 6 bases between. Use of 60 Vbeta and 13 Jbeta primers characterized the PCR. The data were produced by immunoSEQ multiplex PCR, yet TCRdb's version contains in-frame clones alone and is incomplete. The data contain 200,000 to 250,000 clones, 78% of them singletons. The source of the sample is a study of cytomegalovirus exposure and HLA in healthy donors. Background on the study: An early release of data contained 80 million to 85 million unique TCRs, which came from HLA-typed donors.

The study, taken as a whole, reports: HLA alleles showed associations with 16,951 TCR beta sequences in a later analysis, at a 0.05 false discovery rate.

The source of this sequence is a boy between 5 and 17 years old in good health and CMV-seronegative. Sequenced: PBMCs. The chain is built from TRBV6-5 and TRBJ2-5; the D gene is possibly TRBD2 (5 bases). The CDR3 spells CASSREQETQYF. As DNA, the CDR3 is TGTGCCAGCAGTCGGGAACAAGAGACCCAGTACTTC.